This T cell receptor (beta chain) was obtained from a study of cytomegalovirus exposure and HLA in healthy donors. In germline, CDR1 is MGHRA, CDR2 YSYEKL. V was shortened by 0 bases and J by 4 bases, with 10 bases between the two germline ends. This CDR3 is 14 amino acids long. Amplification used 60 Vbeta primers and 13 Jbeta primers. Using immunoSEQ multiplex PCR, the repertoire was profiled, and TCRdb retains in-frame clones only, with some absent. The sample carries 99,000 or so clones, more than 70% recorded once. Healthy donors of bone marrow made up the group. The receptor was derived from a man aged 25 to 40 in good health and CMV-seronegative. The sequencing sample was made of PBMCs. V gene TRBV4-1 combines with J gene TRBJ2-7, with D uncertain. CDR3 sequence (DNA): TGCGCCAGCAGCCAAGATCACAGTACGTACGAGCAGTACTTC. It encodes CASSQDHSTYEQYF.